The clone carrying this T cell receptor (beta chain) was recorded once. This specimen comes from a study of blood T cell repertoires in COVID-19. Study context: Collection of acute and convalescent COVID-19 samples took place in the United States, Italy and Spain. PBMCs, B-cell-depleted T cells, or T cells were the source of the cDNA or gDNA that made up the material.

Seattle participants joined during active infection and were tracked over time. Source study methods: Estimated nucleated cell counts came from reference gene primer amplification. Measured with immunoSEQ multiplex PCR; TCRdb has only the in-frame clones, and not every one. The DNA was the basis for D and trimming; V, J and clone size are from that table. The sample holds 55,000 to 75,000 clones, roughly 84% seen once. The CDR3 is 18 residues long. Germline V gene lookup returns CDR1 SEHNR and CDR2 FQNEAQ (reference sequence). V trimming: 4 bases; J trimming: 0 bases; junction bases outside the gene matches: 8.

Sequenced: peripheral blood. This TCR was sampled from a man older than 75 with COVID-19, enrolled during active disease. The V call is TRBV7-9, the J call TRBJ2-3, with 12 bases lining up with TRBD2. CDR3: CASSSNSGTSGSTDTQYF. The CDR3 region has the DNA TGTGCCAGCAGCTCCAACTCCGGGACTAGCGGGAGCACAGATACGCAGTATTTT.